The 19 T cell receptor beta chains listed next were all sequenced from one sample in a study of response to subunit inactivated influenza vaccine. TCRdb used MiXCR to reprocess the RT-PCR reads, holding one entry per CDR3 protein. The table lists more than 200,000 distinct CDR3 sequences, 12% of them singletons, with over 6.5% in the top ten. This sample comprised non-naive T cells sorted from PBMCs, obtained 14 to 15 days before vaccination. These receptors were collected from a man aged 45-65 years who received an inactivated influenza vaccine.

This clonotype has only a few counts. This chain uses TRBV27 with TRBJ2-2, with 9 bases identical to TRBD2. With 6 bases clipped from V and 3 bases from J, the junction kept 5 bases outside the gene matches. This CDR3 region has 15 residues. CDR1 MNHEY and CDR2 SMNVEV come from the germline V gene (reference sequence). The CDR3 loop reads CASRGTSSHTGELFF. Written as DNA, the CDR3 is TGTGCCAGCAGGGGGACTAGCAGCCACACCGGGGAGCTGTTTTTT.

Many counts were recorded for this clonotype. The CDR3 is CASSLGVNTGELFF. CDR3 coding DNA: TGTGCCAGCAGCTTGGGGGTGAACACCGGGGAGCTGTTTTTT. The J gene is TRBJ2-2, the V gene TRBV5-6; D not certain. CDR3 length: 14 amino acids. CDR1 is SGHDT, CDR2 YYEEEE, per germline. The V end was cut by 0 bases, the J end by 1 base, with 4 bases between.

The chain joins TRBV7-9 to TRBJ2-3; TRBD1 is a possible D gene (6 bases). Germline V CDR1 and CDR2: SEHNR, FQNEAQ (reference sequence). Trimming left V 4 bases short and J 2 bases short, with 16 bases between. This CDR3 comprises 16 residues. CDR3 region: CASSWATGTTTDTQYF. The CDR3 DNA sequence: TGTGCCAGCAGCTGGGCTACCGGGACAACCACAGATACGCAGTATTTT.

The chain recombines TRBV3-1 with TRBJ2-7; D is undetermined. V shed 3 bases and J shed 4 bases, with 4 bases lying between them. Germline V lookup: CDR1 LGHDT, CDR2 YNNKEL (reference sequence). This CDR3 spans 11 amino acids. CDR3 in DNA: TGTGCCAGCAGCCATCAATACGAGCAGTACTTC. Translating gives CASSHQYEQYF.

The CDR3 region is CASSLVAGAAKNIQYF. The CDR3 region has the DNA TGTGCCAGCAGCTTGGTAGCAGGGGCAGCCAAAAACATTCAGTACTTC. This chain joins TRBV5-6 and TRBJ2-4; perhaps TRBD1 as D (6 bases). V was trimmed by 0 bases and J by 0 bases, leaving 10 bases between them. The germline V gene encodes CDR1 SGHDT and CDR2 YYEEEE. This CDR3 contains 16 residues.

V and J are TRBV5-6 and TRBJ1-5; D is unresolved. This CDR3 comprises 14 residues. Germline V gene data show CDR1 as SGHDT and CDR2 as YYEEEE. V was trimmed by 0 bases and J by 7 bases, leaving 11 bases between them. CDR3 coding DNA: TGTGCCAGCAGCTTGGCCTCCGTGGGACAGCCCCAGCATTTT. Translated: CASSLASVGQPQHF.

This clonotype appeared many times. The V and J genes are TRBV10-3 and TRBJ2-3, with TRBD1 matching over 9 bases. Germline values: CDR1 ENHRY, CDR2 SYGVKD. The junction had 11 bases not matched to a gene; V was cut back by 4 bases and J by 6 bases. This CDR3 spans 16 amino acids. CDR3 sequence: CAISAGVTGGMDTQYF. CDR3 in DNA: TGTGCCATCAGTGCTGGCGTGACAGGGGGTATGGATACGCAGTATTTT.

This clonotype came up a few times. This rearrangement joins TRBV6-1 to TRBJ1-3; TRBD1 aligns across 10 bases. This CDR3 has 15 residues. V shed 4 bases, J shed 4 bases, and the junction held 4 bases outside the gene matches. In germline, CDR1 is MNHNS, CDR2 SASEGT. This CDR3 reads CASSGQGAQGNTIYF. CDR3 DNA sequence: TGTGCCAGCAGTGGACAGGGGGCGCAAGGAAACACCATATATTTT.

This clonotype has just a few counts. The rearrangement joins TRBV7-2 to TRBJ2-7; 14 bases are a match to TRBD2. Per the germline V gene, CDR1 is SGHTA and CDR2 is FQGNSA. The CDR3 contains 17 residues. Unmatched junction bases numbered 7, after V lost 5 bases and J lost 1 base. CDR3 sequence reads: CASSPGLAGGKSYEQYF. CDR3 bases: TGTGCCAGCAGCCCTGGACTAGCGGGGGGCAAATCCTACGAGCAGTACTTC.

This clonotype was seen a handful of times. The V gene is TRBV6-5, the J gene TRBJ2-7; TRBD1 matches at 8 bases. Looked up from germline, CDR1 is MNHEY and CDR2 is SVGAGI. The CDR3 runs 14 residues. J lost 3 bases, V lost 7 bases, and 8 bases had no gene match. In DNA, the CDR3 is TGTGCCAGCAACCTAGCCGGGACAGGCTACGAGCAGTACTTC. Its translation: CASNLAGTGYEQYF.

Regarding this clonotype: At one end the junction does not follow the germline gene, possibly because of a read error. The chain recombines TRBV9 with TRBJ2-7; TRBD1 might be the D (5 bases). Germline loops: CDR1 SGDLS, CDR2 YYNGEE. The CDR3 is 14 amino acids. This CDR3 is CASSVDQGSSEQYF. For the CDR3, the DNA is TGTGCCAGCAGCGTAGACCAGGGCTCCTCCGAGCAGTACTTC.

This clonotype was seen many times. This chain joins TRBV20-1 and TRBJ1-2; D ambiguous. CDR1 is DFQATT and CDR2 is SNEGSKA in the germline V gene (reference sequence). CDR3 length: 13 residues. Trimming removed 0 bases from V and 4 bases from J, with 9 bases in between. The CDR3 reads CSARDQGSYGYTF. CDR3 coding DNA: TGCAGTGCTAGAGATCAAGGCAGCTATGGCTACACCTTC.

This clonotype was seen only a few times. This chain uses TRBV4-2 with TRBJ2-3, with 11 positions matching TRBD2. This CDR3 spans 20 amino acids. After removal of 0 bases from V and 2 bases from J, the junction contained 13 bases not matched to a gene. Germline CDR1 LGHNA, CDR2 YNFKEQ. This chain's CDR3 is CASSQERGLAGATYTDTQYF. DNA of the CDR3: TGTGCCAGCAGCCAAGAGAGAGGACTAGCGGGCGCAACCTACACAGATACGCAGTATTTT.

The V gene is TRBV28, the J gene TRBJ2-1, with TRBD2 as a possible D gene (5 bases). This CDR3 is 15 amino acids long. Per germline, CDR1 MDHEN and CDR2 SYDVKM. V was cut by 8 bases and J by 4 bases, with 18 bases left in between. CDR3 amino acids: CASGSGGLQYNEQFF. The CDR3 coding sequence is TGTGCCAGCGGGTCCGGCGGGCTTCAATACAATGAGCAGTTCTTC. The full variable domain, its missing parts supplied by reference TRBV28 and TRBJ2-1, is DVKVTQSSRYLVKRTGEKVFLECVQDMDHENMFWYRQDPGLGLRLIYFSYDVKMKEKGDIPEGYSVSREKKERFSLILESASTNQTSMYLCASGSGGLQYNEQFFGPGTRLTVL.

The V gene is TRBV20-1, the J gene TRBJ1-1; D is possibly TRBD1 (5 bases). Trimming shortened V by 0 bases and J by 3 bases, and 14 bases separated the two germline ends. The CDR3 is made up of 15 amino acids. Germline V gene sequence: CDR1 DFQATT, CDR2 SNEGSKA (reference sequence). The CDR3 loop reads CSARDGAGKHTEAFF. CDR3 bases: TGCAGTGCTAGAGATGGGGCAGGGAAACACACTGAAGCTTTCTTT.

This clonotype has only a few counts. The V gene is TRBV9, the J gene TRBJ2-7; D assignment may be TRBD1 or TRBD2 (6 bases each). This CDR3 is 16 amino acids long. Germline V gene data show CDR1 as SGDLS and CDR2 as YYNGEE. Between the trimmed V and J ends, which lost 0 bases and 5 bases, there was a span of 18 bases. CDR3 residues: CASSVGMGGDLDEQYF. CDR3 in DNA: TGTGCCAGCAGCGTAGGCATGGGGGGCGATTTGGACGAGCAGTACTTC.

This chain connects TRBV29-1 to TRBJ2-2; 12 nucleotides line up with TRBD2. Germline values: CDR1 SQVTM, CDR2 ANQGSEA. This CDR3 has 15 residues. V dropped 7 bases and J dropped 0; count of bases not matched to a gene: 3. The CDR3 DNA is TGCAGCGCCAGGACTAGCGGGACGAACACCGGGGAGCTGTTTTTT. Residues: CSARTSGTNTGELFF.

In its sample, this clonotype was seen a few times. The genes are TRBV5-5 and TRBJ1-5, with a possible D match to TRBD1 (6 bases). Germline V gene lookup returns CDR1 SGHKS and CDR2 YYEKEE (reference sequence). Trimming took off 1 base at V and 4 bases at J, with 12 bases between the two ends. The CDR3 extends over 15 amino acids. The CDR3 here is CASSLQGLENQPQHF. CDR3 sequence (DNA): TGTGCCAGCAGCTTGCAGGGGCTTGAGAATCAGCCCCAGCATTTT.

Regarding this clonotype: A much larger clone lies a single base off, so this may be a read error. The chain links TRBV12-3 or TRBV12-4 to TRBJ2-3, with a possible D match to TRBD2 (6 bases). This CDR3 contains 18 residues. The V and J ends lost 7 bases and 0 bases respectively, with 23 bases between them. CDR3 loop: CASTLTNGGLTSTDTQYF. For the CDR3, the DNA is TGTGCCAGCACCCTGACTAACGGGGGTCTTACTAGCACAGATACGCAGTATTTT.